Detailed here is one TCR beta chain. These data originate in a study of T cell changes during pregnancy in multiple sclerosis. Sequencing used immunoSEQ multiplex PCR; TCRdb keeps in-frame clones, though not all of them. The repertoire holds about 100,000 clones, with about 91% as singletons. This CDR3 is 15 amino acids long. CDR1 SGHNT and CDR2 YENEEA come from the germline V gene. Trimming took off 0 bases at V and 4 bases at J, with 10 bases between the two ends. This chain uses TRBV11-3 with TRBJ2-1; D might be TRBD1 (6 bases). The TCR originated in a female donor with multiple sclerosis, enrolled in a pregnancy study. The sample here was peripheral blood, taken in the second trimester of pregnancy. CDR3 loop: CASSLEGDRYNEQFF. The CDR3 DNA is TGTGCCAGCAGCTTAGAAGGCGACAGGTACAATGAGCAGTTCTTC.